This T cell receptor (beta chain) was identified in a study of blood T cell repertoires in COVID-19 (dated by TCRdb to the early 2020s). Turning to the overall study: Samples covering the acute and convalescent phases of COVID-19 were provided by collaborators in the United States, Italy and Spain. The prospective study material was composed of cDNA or gDNA derived from T cells, B-cell-depleted T cells, or PBMCs. Deeply sampled blood TCRbeta repertoires from subjects exposed to, actively infected with, or recovered from COVID-19 were included in the dataset. The repertoires were released in a freely available public database intended as a resource for research on the immune response to SARS-CoV-2. Samples were obtained from the ongoing ImmuneRACE study (first 160 participants) and from 1,200 or so subjects provided by 6 global collaborators. The sample metadata nearly always contained a de-identified subject ID, COVID-19 status, age in years and sex. Where HLA class I and class II types were available, the types were taken from metadata supplied by the sample provider, not from assay-based typing. Study-level results and caveats: The amount of clinical and demographic metadata varied by source and participant and was provided uncurated.

About this clone: The antigen this receptor binds is unknown. Base qualities are not provided; no much larger clone lies one nucleotide away.

TCRbeta CDR3 regions were amplified from genomic DNA by means of the immunoSEQ Assay, a bias-controlled multiplex PCR. As for how the authors treated the data: Within the assay, amplification of reference gene primers was used to estimate how many nucleated cells each sample contained. To quantify the absolute abundance of each unique TCRbeta CDR3 rearrangement, sequence reads were collapsed and filtered. For each sample, productive Simpson clonality was calculated as the square root of Simpson's diversity index across productive rearrangements. This immuneACCESS table, as held by TCRdb, lists in-frame sequences with V and J called but not all clones. Of the missing ones, under half trace to an unresolved V gene in checked studies; the others have no known cause. D and trimming come from the DNA, and the V and J calls and clone size come from that table. In all, the sample holds 250,000 to 350,000 clones, and approximately 88% of those were seen once. Approximately 8.8% of the sample is held by the ten biggest clonotypes.

Each collaborating institution followed its own protocols to collect whole blood in K2EDTA tubes. For TCRbeta analysis, collaborator samples were shipped as frozen whole blood, as isolated PBMCs, or as DNA extracted from either sample type. The CDR3 goes from the cysteine to the phenylalanine over 13 residues. Just the 39-base CDR3 DNA is kept, in frame starting at base 1. V sheds 1 base and J sheds 5 bases, leaving 8 bases between their ends. Sequences LGHDT (CDR1) and YNNKEL (CDR2) are obtained from the germline V gene (reference sequence). Sequenced input: peripheral blood. The chain was built from TRBV3-1 (or the pseudogene TRBV3-2) and TRBJ2-5, with no confidently assigned D gene. The TCR sequence derives from a man younger than 35 with active or convalescent COVID-19. The DNA sequence is TGTGCCAGCAGCCAAGGACTTAGGGAGACCCAGTACTTC. Translated, this gives CASSQGLRETQYF.